This T cell receptor beta chain derives from a study of cytomegalovirus exposure and HLA in healthy donors. Study-wide results and caveats: Previous analysis showed most TCR beta V segments were productive about 90% or about 30% of the time. Cytomegalovirus association was listed for 150 to 200 TCR beta chains.

It was with 60 Vbeta and 13 Jbeta primers that the PCR ran. This table comes from immunoSEQ multiplex PCR, and its TCRdb copy is limited to in-frame clones, with some not included. The table has around 110,000 clones, roughly 82% seen once; the top ten hold more than 4%. About this clone: What it binds is not known.

This TCR was recovered from a male donor in good health and CMV-seronegative. Source material: PBMCs.

The DNA of the CDR3 is TGTGCCCCCAGGTCGTACGGGGGGCCCTACGAGCAGTACTTC. Translated, it gives CAPRSYGGPYEQYF. This chain links TRBV10-3 with TRBJ2-7; the D gene is possibly TRBD2 (7 bases). Germline CDR1 is ENHRY and CDR2 is SYGVKD. The CDR3 is 14 residues long. Trimming shortened V by 11 bases and J by 2 bases, and 19 bases separated the two germline ends.